A single sample gave rise to the 30 T cell receptor beta chains below, sequenced in a study of spatial heterogeneity in lung cancer. Noted time point: blood at routine non-recurrence follow-up after resection. TCRdb independently ran MiXCR on the 5' RACE reads; one entry per CDR3 protein. The sample consists of roughly 72,000 distinct CDR3 sequences, about 9.5% of them appearing once. Sample: PBMCs, taken at follow-up. These receptors came from a female donor with early-stage non-small cell lung cancer.

The gene calls are TRBV5-1 and TRBJ2-1, with 7 positions matching TRBD1. V shed 1 base, J shed 7 bases, and the junction held 5 bases outside the gene matches. Germline V gene sequence: CDR1 SGHRS, CDR2 YFSETQ. This CDR3 is 14 amino acids long. The CDR3 spells CASSLTGVGNEQFF. In nucleotides, the CDR3 is TGCGCCAGCAGCTTGACAGGGGTCGGAAATGAGCAGTTCTTC.

This clonotype has more than one count but fewer than ten. The DNA of the CDR3 is TGTGCCAGCAGCTTAATGGGACAGACGAACACTGAAGCTTTCTTT. Translation: CASSLMGQTNTEAFF. This rearrangement joins TRBV11-2 to TRBJ1-1; 7 bases match TRBD1. With V trimmed by 2 bases and J by 1 base, 4 bases remained unmatched. Germline CDR1 SGHAT, CDR2 FQNNGV. The CDR3 length is 15 residues.

This clonotype appeared many times. The rearrangement uses TRBV7-3 and TRBJ1-1; D not certain. The CDR3 runs 15 residues. CDR1 is SGHTA and CDR2 is FQGTGA in the germline V gene. V dropped 5 bases and J dropped 0 bases, with 13 bases sitting between them. The CDR3 DNA reads as TGTGCCAGCAGCCAAGGCGGAAGTCTGAACACTGAAGCTTTCTTT. Residues: CASSQGGSLNTEAFF.

The rearrangement uses TRBV7-8 and TRBJ1-1; D remains ambiguous. Trimming stripped 4 bases from V and 3 bases from J, with 12 bases between. The CDR3 runs 14 residues. Germline V gene data show CDR1 as SGHVS and CDR2 as FQNEAQ. The DNA for the CDR3 is TGTGCCAGCAGCTCGGGCAGAACCTACACTGAAGCTTTCTTT. Translating gives CASSSGRTYTEAFF. The full variable domain, its missing parts supplied by reference TRBV7-8 and TRBJ1-1, is GAGVSQSPRYKVAKRGQDVALRCDPISGHVSLFWYQQALGQGPEFLTYFQNEAQLDKSGLPSDRFFAERPEGSVSTLKIQRTQQEDSAVYLCASSSGRTYTEAFFGQGTRLTVV.

The chain recombines TRBV7-8 with TRBJ2-1; 7 positions match TRBD1. CDR3 length equals 13 residues. The germline V gene encodes CDR1 SGHVS and CDR2 FQNEAQ. Trimming took 4 bases from V and 5 from J; bases not matched to a gene: 2. The chain's CDR3 is CASSSGQHNEQFF. CDR3 sequence (DNA): TGTGCCAGCAGCTCGGGACAGCACAATGAGCAGTTCTTC.

The chain recombines TRBV12-3 or TRBV12-4 with TRBJ2-5, with D perhaps given as TRBD1 or TRBD2 (6 bases each). CDR3 size: 15 residues. V lost 3 bases, J lost 4 bases, and 15 bases lay in between. The DNA for the CDR3 is TGTGCCAGCAGTTTTAGATTGGGGGGCGCAGAGACCCAGTACTTC. Translating gives CASSFRLGGAETQYF.

The chain couples TRBV6-2 or TRBV6-3 to TRBJ2-1, with TRBD2 matching 9 bases. Germline lookup yields CDR1 MNHEY and CDR2 SVGEGT. The CDR3 runs to 16 residues. The V segment lost 2 bases and the J segment 7 bases; nucleotides outside the gene matches: 9. The CDR3: CASSYQSGRPENEQFF. Here the CDR3 DNA reads TGTGCCAGCAGTTACCAGAGCGGGAGGCCAGAAAATGAGCAGTTCTTC.

There are many counts of this clonotype. The chain joins TRBV7-3 to TRBJ2-3, with 8 bases matching TRBD2. This CDR3 has 12 amino acids. J gave up 8 bases and V 4 bases, and 2 bases lay outside the gene matches. Per the germline V gene, CDR1 is SGHTA and CDR2 is FQGTGA. In DNA, the CDR3 is TGTGCCAGCAGCTCCAGCGGGGGTACGCAGTATTTT. Protein product: CASSSSGGTQYF. The full variable domain, its missing parts supplied by reference TRBV7-3 and TRBJ2-3, is GAGVSQTPSNKVTEKGKYVELRCDPISGHTALYWYRQSLGQGPEFLIYFQGTGAADDSGLPNDRFFAVRPEGSVSTLKIQRTERGDSAVYLCASSSSGGTQYFGPGTRLTVL.

In its sample, this clonotype was seen many times. The chain couples TRBV2 to TRBJ2-2; no clear D gene. V lost 6 bases and J lost 1, with 9 bases in between. Germline CDR1 reads SNHLY; CDR2 reads FYNNEI. The length of the CDR3 is 14 residues. CDR3 amino acids: CASRVAVNTGELFF. DNA for the CDR3: TGTGCCAGCAGGGTGGCGGTGAACACCGGGGAGCTGTTTTTT.

This clonotype came up many times. The V and J genes are TRBV29-1 and TRBJ2-2; 10 positions match TRBD1. J gave up 4 bases and V 5 bases, and 4 bases lay outside the gene matches. The germline V gene encodes CDR1 SQVTM and CDR2 ANQGSEA. The CDR3 length is 14 residues. This CDR3 is CSVKGQGVTGELFF. CDR3 bases: TGCAGCGTTAAAGGACAGGGGGTCACCGGGGAGCTGTTTTTT.

The chain combines TRBV3-1 with TRBJ2-7, with TRBD2 identical over 9 bases. J was trimmed by 5 bases and V by 4 bases; bases with no gene match: 3. From germline, CDR1 is LGHDT and CDR2 YNNKEL (reference sequence). This CDR3 comprises 13 residues. In DNA, the CDR3 is TGTGCCAGCAGCCGAGCGGGGGGCGACGAGCAGTACTTC. This sequence encodes CASSRAGGDEQYF.

This clonotype was observed many times. The chain joins TRBV7-2 to TRBJ1-5; 10 nucleotides align to TRBD1. Germline CDR1 and CDR2: SGHTA and FQGNSA. This CDR3 contains 17 residues. J gave up 6 bases and V 1 base, and 9 bases lay outside the gene matches. This chain's CDR3 is CASSLVSLTGGLQPQHF. Written as DNA, the CDR3 is TGTGCCAGCAGCTTAGTCTCTCTGACAGGGGGCCTTCAGCCCCAGCATTTT.

This clonotype was recorded a few times. The V and J genes are TRBV19 and TRBJ1-5; maybe TRBD1 (6 bases). The V end lost 7 bases, the J end lost 4 bases, and 14 bases lay between the germline ends. This CDR3 spans 14 amino acids. Germline-derived CDR1 and CDR2 are LNHDA and SQIVND (reference sequence). The CDR3 bases are TGTGCCAGTACCCCCCCGGGACATAATCAGCCCCAGCATTTT. This encodes CASTPPGHNQPQHF.

This chain uses TRBV19 with TRBJ2-3; TRBD2 might be the D (6 bases). Per the germline V gene, CDR1 is LNHDA and CDR2 is SQIVND (reference sequence). The V end was cut by 1 base, the J end by 4 bases, with 12 bases between. The CDR3 length is 15 residues. CDR3 nucleotide sequence: TGTGCCAGTAGTATAGGGGCGGGACGAGCAGATACGCAGTATTTT. This translates into CASSIGAGRADTQYF.

This clonotype appeared many times. This chain connects TRBV2 to TRBJ2-3; D gene ambiguous. In germline, CDR1 is SNHLY, CDR2 FYNNEI. There are 15 residues in the CDR3. Trimming removed 3 bases at V and 0 bases at J, with 10 bases between. DNA of the CDR3: TGTGCCAGCAGTGAGCTTGATGGGAGCACAGATACGCAGTATTTT. Protein product: CASSELDGSTDTQYF.

The chain is built from TRBV6-6 and TRBJ1-4, with 7 bases identical to TRBD1. This CDR3 spans 14 amino acids. The trim removed 4 bases at V and 10 bases at J, leaving 9 bases unmatched. In germline, CDR1 is MNHNY, CDR2 SVGAGI (reference sequence). In DNA, the CDR3 is TGTGCCAGCAGTTCCTCCACAGGGGAAGGAAAACTGTTTTTT. This codes for CASSSSTGEGKLFF.

This clonotype was recorded at least ten times. The chain carries TRBV27 and TRBJ1-5, with unresolved D. Per germline, CDR1 MNHEY and CDR2 SMNVEV (reference sequence). This CDR3 has 15 residues. The V gene lost 4 bases and the J gene lost 4 bases, with 14 bases spanning the gap. This CDR3 reads CASSSADLLNQPQHF. CDR3 nucleotides: TGTGCCAGCAGTTCCGCGGACCTATTAAATCAGCCCCAGCATTTT.

About this clonotype itself: One junction end does not reproduce the germline sequence, and a read error may be involved. The chain joins TRBV5-1 to TRBJ1-2, with D maybe TRBD1 (6 bases). This CDR3 spans 15 amino acids. The germline gives CDR1 SGHRS, CDR2 YFSETQ. CDR3 residues: CASSRPGTLCYGYTF. The CDR3 DNA reads as TGTGCCAGCAGTCGTCCCGGGACACTTTGCTATGGCTACACCTTC.

This clonotype was counted ten times or more. The rearrangement uses TRBV2 and TRBJ1-3; D ambiguous. Deletions cut 4 bases from V and 0 bases from J, with 7 bases between. The CDR3 sequence is 14 residues long. In germline, CDR1 is SNHLY, CDR2 FYNNEI. CDR3 bases: TGTGCCAGCAGTGGATCAGGCTCTGGAAACACCATATATTTT. Protein: CASSGSGSGNTIYF.

This clonotype was detected many times. This chain uses TRBV27 with TRBJ2-7; D possibly uses TRBD1 or TRBD2 (5 bases each). Germline V gene sequence: CDR1 MNHEY, CDR2 SMNVEV (reference sequence). V lost 3 bases, J lost 2 bases, and 11 bases lay in between. There are 14 residues in the CDR3. CDR3 region: CASSLGPRPYEQYF. The CDR3 region has the DNA TGTGCCAGCAGTTTGGGACCGCGTCCCTACGAGCAGTACTTC.

The table lists this clonotype with a few counts. The chain joins TRBV10-3 to TRBJ2-7, with D hard to call. This CDR3 spans 15 amino acids. With 4 bases removed from V and 4 bases from J, the gap between germline ends came to 17 bases. The V gene's germline CDR1 is ENHRY and CDR2 SYGVKD. The CDR3 region is CAISGGASTGYEQYF. DNA of the CDR3: TGTGCCATCAGTGGCGGAGCCTCCACCGGTTACGAGCAGTACTTC.

This clonotype has ten or more counts. The chain recombines TRBV4-2 with TRBJ2-5, with TRBD1 matching over 8 bases. The CDR3 totals 15 residues. The V segment lost 2 bases and the J segment 5 bases; nucleotides outside the gene matches: 7. Germline CDR1 LGHNA, CDR2 YNFKEQ. The CDR3 here is CASSQMGQGAETQYF. CDR3 DNA: TGTGCCAGCAGCCAAATGGGGCAGGGGGCGGAGACCCAGTACTTC.

Many counts were recorded for this clonotype. The gene calls are TRBV13 and TRBJ2-7; TRBD2 aligns across 8 bases. V was pared by 8 bases and J by 2 bases, with 8 bases of the junction left unmatched. CDR3 length equals 14 residues. Germline CDR1 and CDR2: PRHDT and FYEKMQ (reference sequence). CDR3 in DNA: TGTGCCAGCGGGAGCGGGAGAAAGGCCTACGAGCAGTACTTC. Amino acids: CASGSGRKAYEQYF.

This chain joins TRBV20-1 and TRBJ2-1; possibly TRBD1 for D (5 bases). The germline V and J ends were trimmed by 6 bases and 7 bases, with 13 bases remaining between them. The length of the CDR3 is 12 residues. Germline V gene lookup returns CDR1 DFQATT and CDR2 SNEGSKA (reference sequence). CDR3 nucleotides: TGCAGTGCAAGACAGACTTCAAATGAGCAGTTCTTC. It yields the protein CSARQTSNEQFF.

Only a few counts were recorded for this clonotype. This sequence joins TRBV29-1 and TRBJ2-5, with 7 bases fitting TRBD2. This CDR3 region has 12 residues. With V trimmed by 4 bases and J by 4 bases, 3 bases remained unmatched. Germline CDR1 and CDR2: SQVTM and ANQGSEA. CDR3 residues: CSVAIAGETQYF. In DNA form, the CDR3 reads TGCAGCGTTGCTATAGCGGGAGAGACCCAGTACTTC.

This clonotype came up many times. The rearrangement joins TRBV7-6 to TRBJ2-7; 9 positions agree with TRBD1. This CDR3 region has 15 residues. Germline V gene sequence: CDR1 SGHVS, CDR2 FNYEAQ. V was clipped by 5 bases and J by 4 bases; unmatched bases: 9. The CDR3, as DNA: TGTGCCAGCAGCAGAGGGGGGACAGGGTCTTACGAGCAGTACTTC. The encoded protein is CASSRGGTGSYEQYF.

This clonotype was counted ten times or more. The chain carries TRBV4-2 and TRBJ2-3, with D perhaps TRBD2 (6 bases). Germline V lookup: CDR1 LGHNA, CDR2 YNFKEQ. The CDR3 covers 15 residues. V was trimmed by 1 base and J by 5 bases, leaving 13 bases between them. In nucleotides, the CDR3 is TGTGCCAGCAGCCAAGCCGGGGACGGGGGAGATACGCAGTATTTT. Encoded protein: CASSQAGDGGDTQYF.

The table lists this clonotype with many counts. The chain employs TRBV6-1 and TRBJ1-3; 7 nucleotides align to TRBD1. After removal of 1 base from V and 0 bases from J, the junction contained 12 bases not matched to a gene. The CDR3 length is 19 residues. Germline CDR1 reads MNHNS; CDR2 reads SASEGT. Written as DNA, the CDR3 is TGTGCCAGCAGTGAAGTGACAGGGACCCGGATTCGCTCTGGAAACACCATATATTTT. Its translation: CASSEVTGTRIRSGNTIYF.

This clonotype appeared a few times. This rearrangement joins TRBV5-1 to TRBJ2-5, with 7 bases that match TRBD1. CDR1 SGHRS and CDR2 YFSETQ come from the germline V gene. V lost 5 bases to trimming and J lost 2 bases; unmatched junction nucleotides: 6. This CDR3 has 14 amino acids. CDR3 coding DNA: TGCGCCAGCAGATCAGGGGGACCTCAAGAGACCCAGTACTTC. Amino acids: CASRSGGPQETQYF.

This clonotype has more than one count but fewer than ten. This chain links TRBV29-1 with TRBJ2-3; D remains ambiguous. Germline-derived CDR1 and CDR2 are SQVTM and ANQGSEA. Deletions cut 5 bases from V and 2 bases from J, with 14 bases between. CDR3 length: 14 amino acids. CDR3 DNA: TGCAGCGTTCTGAATGAATTATTCACAGATACGCAGTATTTT. Translated, it gives CSVLNELFTDTQYF.